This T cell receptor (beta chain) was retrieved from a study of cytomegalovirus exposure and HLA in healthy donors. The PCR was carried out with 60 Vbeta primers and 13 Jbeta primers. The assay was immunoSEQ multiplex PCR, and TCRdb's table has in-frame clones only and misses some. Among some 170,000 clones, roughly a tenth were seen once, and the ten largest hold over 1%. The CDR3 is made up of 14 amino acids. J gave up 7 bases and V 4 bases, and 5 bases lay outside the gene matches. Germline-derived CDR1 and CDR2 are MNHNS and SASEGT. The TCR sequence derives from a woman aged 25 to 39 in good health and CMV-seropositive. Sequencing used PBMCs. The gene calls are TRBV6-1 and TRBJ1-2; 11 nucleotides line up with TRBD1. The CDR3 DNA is TGTGCCAGCAGTGCGCTGGGACAGGGGGTTGGCTACACCTTC. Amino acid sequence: CASSALGQGVGYTF.